This note documents a single T cell receptor (beta chain) sequence. Germline values: CDR1 SGHRS, CDR2 YFSETQ. The CDR3 spans 19 residues. Losses at the gene ends were 4 bases for V and 5 bases for J; bases not matched to a gene: 19. The sample belongs to a study of shared clonotypes between healthy human individuals. The study ran the assay at deep level. Sequencing used immunoSEQ multiplex PCR; TCRdb keeps in-frame clones, though not all of them. The sample yields roughly 480,000 clones, 70% to 85% seen once. Genomic DNA from unsorted samples was obtained from 70 million to 95 million PBMCs (per sample).

The clonotype comes from a middle-aged woman in good health. Some clones in this sample may be carry-over from other donors' samples. The sample was PBMCs. The chain joins TRBV5-1 to TRBJ2-7; 12 nucleotides agree with TRBD2. CDR3 sequence (DNA): TGCGCCAGCAGCAGACAGGGAATGACTAGCGGGAGAGTTTTGGACGAGCAGTACTTC. Translated, it gives CASSRQGMTSGRVLDEQYF.